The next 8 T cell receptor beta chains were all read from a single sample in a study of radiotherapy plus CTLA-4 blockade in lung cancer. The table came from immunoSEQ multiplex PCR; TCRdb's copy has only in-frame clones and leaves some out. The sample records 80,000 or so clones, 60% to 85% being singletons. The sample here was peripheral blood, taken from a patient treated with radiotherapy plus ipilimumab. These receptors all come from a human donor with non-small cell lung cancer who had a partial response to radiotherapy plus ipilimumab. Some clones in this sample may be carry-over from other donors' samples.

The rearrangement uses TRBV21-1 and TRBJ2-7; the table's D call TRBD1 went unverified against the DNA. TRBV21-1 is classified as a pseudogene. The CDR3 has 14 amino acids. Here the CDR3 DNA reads TGTGCCAGCAGCAGTCGGACAGGGCGTCACGAGCAGTACTTC. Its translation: CASSSRTGRHEQYF.

CDR3 amino acids: CASSLADSGYTF. CDR3 DNA: TGTGCCAGCAGCTTAGCCGACTCTGGCTACACCTTC. The gene calls are TRBV13 and TRBJ1-2, with D hard to call. V shed 1 base and J shed 7 bases, with 7 bases lying between them. The CDR3 is 12 residues long. Germline V lookup: CDR1 PRHDT, CDR2 FYEKMQ (reference sequence).

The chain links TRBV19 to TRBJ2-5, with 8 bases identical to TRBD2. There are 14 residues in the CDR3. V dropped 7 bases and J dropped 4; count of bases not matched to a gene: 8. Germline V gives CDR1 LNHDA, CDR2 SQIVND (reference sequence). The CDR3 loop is CASTLRGGGETQYF. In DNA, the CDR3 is TGTGCCAGTACCCTTCGGGGGGGCGGAGAGACCCAGTACTTC.

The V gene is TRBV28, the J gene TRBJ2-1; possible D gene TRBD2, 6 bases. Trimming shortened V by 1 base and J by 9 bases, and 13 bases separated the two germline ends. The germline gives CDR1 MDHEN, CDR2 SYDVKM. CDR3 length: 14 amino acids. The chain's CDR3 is CASSLLSSEREQFF. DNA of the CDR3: TGTGCCAGCAGTTTATTGTCTAGCGAACGTGAGCAGTTCTTC. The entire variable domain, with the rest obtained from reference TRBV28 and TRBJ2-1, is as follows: DVKVTQSSRYLVKRTGEKVFLECVQDMDHENMFWYRQDPGLGLRLIYFSYDVKMKEKGDIPEGYSVSREKKERFSLILESASTNQTSMYLCASSLLSSEREQFFGPGTRLTVL.

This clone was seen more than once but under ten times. The CDR3 sequence is CASSAQGLGQPQHF. The DNA for the CDR3 is TGTGCCAGCAGCGCACAGGGGCTCGGGCAGCCCCAGCATTTT. The chain joins TRBV5-5 to TRBJ1-5, with 7 bases aligning to TRBD1. Germline trimming cut 4 bases from V and 7 bases from J; bases unmatched to any gene: 8. The CDR3 extends over 14 amino acids. The germline V gene has CDR1 SGHKS and CDR2 YYEKEE (reference sequence).

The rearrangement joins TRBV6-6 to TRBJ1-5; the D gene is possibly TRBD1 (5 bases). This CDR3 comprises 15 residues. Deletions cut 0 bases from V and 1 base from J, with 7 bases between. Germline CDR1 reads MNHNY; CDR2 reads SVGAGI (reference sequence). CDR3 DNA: TGTGCCAGCAGTTACTCAGGGGAAAGCAATCAGCCCCAGCATTTT. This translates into CASSYSGESNQPQHF.

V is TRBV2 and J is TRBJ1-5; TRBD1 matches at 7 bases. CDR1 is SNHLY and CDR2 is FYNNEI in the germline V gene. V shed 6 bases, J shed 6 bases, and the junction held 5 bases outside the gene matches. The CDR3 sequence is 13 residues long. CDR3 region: CASRGGRVQPQHF. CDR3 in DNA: TGTGCCAGCAGAGGGGGCAGGGTTCAGCCCCAGCATTTT.

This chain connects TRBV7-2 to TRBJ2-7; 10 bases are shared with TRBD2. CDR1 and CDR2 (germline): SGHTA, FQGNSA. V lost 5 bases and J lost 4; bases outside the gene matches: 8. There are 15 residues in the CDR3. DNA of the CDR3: TGTGCCAGCAGCCGCCCTGGGACTAGCGAATACGAGCAGTACTTC. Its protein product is CASSRPGTSEYEQYF.